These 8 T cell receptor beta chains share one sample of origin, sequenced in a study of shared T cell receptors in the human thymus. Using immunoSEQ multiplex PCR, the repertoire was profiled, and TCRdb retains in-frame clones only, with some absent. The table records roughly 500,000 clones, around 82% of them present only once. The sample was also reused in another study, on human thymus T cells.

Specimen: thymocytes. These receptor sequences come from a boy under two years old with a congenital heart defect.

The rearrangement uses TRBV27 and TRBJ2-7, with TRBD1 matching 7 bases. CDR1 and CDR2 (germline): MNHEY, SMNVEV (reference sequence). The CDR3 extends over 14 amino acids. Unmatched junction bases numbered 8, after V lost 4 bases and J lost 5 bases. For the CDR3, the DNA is TGTGCCAGCAGTTCTCCCGGGACAGATGACGAGCAGTACTTC. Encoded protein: CASSSPGTDDEQYF.

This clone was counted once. The DNA for the CDR3 is TGTGCCAGTAGTATTCGGGACAGCCCTTACCATGAAAAACTGTTTTTT. This encodes CASSIRDSPYHEKLFF. The gene calls are TRBV19 and TRBJ1-4; 7 bases fit TRBD1. The CDR3 sequence is 16 residues long. Looked up from germline, CDR1 is LNHDA and CDR2 is SQIVND (reference sequence). Trimming at V came to 3 bases and at J to 6 bases, leaving 10 bases not matched to a gene.

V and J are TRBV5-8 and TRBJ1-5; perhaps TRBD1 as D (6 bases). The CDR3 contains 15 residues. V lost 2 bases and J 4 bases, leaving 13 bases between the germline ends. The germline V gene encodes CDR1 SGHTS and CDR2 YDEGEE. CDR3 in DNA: TGTGCCAGCAGCTTCCCGGACAGACAAAATCAGCCCCAGCATTTT. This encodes CASSFPDRQNQPQHF.

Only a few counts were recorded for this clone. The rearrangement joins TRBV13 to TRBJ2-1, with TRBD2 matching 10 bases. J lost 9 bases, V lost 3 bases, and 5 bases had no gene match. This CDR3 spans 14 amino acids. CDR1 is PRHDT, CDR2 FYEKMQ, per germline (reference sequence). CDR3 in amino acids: CASSLKIAGGEQFF. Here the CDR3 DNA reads TGTGCCAGCAGCTTGAAAATAGCGGGAGGTGAGCAGTTCTTC.

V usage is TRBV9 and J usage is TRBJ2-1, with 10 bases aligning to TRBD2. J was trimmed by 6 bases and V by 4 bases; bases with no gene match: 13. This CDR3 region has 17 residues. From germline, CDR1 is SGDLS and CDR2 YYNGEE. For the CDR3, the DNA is TGTGCCAGCAGCCCACAGAGTCGTAGCGGGAGGCTCAATGAGCAGTTCTTC. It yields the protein CASSPQSRSGRLNEQFF.

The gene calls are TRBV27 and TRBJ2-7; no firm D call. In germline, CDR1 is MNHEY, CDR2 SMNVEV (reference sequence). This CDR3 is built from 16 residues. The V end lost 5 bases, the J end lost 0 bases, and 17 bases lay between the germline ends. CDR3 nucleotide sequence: TGTGCCAGCAGTCCCGGTGTATGGGCGTCCTCCTACGAGCAGTACTTC. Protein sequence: CASSPGVWASSYEQYF.

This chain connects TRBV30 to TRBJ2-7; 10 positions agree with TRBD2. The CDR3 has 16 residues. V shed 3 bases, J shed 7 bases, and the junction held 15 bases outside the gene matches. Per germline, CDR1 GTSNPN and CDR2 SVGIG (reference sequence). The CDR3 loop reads CAWRVTGLAEPGEQYF. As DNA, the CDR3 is TGTGCCTGGAGGGTCACTGGACTAGCGGAACCGGGGGAGCAGTACTTC.

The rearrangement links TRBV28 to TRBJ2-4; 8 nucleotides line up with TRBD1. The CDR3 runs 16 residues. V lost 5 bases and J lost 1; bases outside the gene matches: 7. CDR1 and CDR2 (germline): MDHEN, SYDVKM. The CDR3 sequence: CASSLLTGAAKNIQYF. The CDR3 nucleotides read TGTGCCAGCAGTCTATTGACAGGGGCGGCCAAAAACATTCAGTACTTC. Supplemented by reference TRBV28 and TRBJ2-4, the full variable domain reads DVKVTQSSRYLVKRTGEKVFLECVQDMDHENMFWYRQDPGLGLRLIYFSYDVKMKEKGDIPEGYSVSREKKERFSLILESASTNQTSMYLCASSLLTGAAKNIQYFGAGTRLSVL.